This TCR beta chain was found in a study of molecular identifiers for immune sequencing clone quantification. Concerning this clonotype itself: Its antigen is currently unknown.

V lost 5 bases, J lost 2 bases, and 10 bases lay in between. The V gene's germline CDR1 is LGHNA and CDR2 YSLEER. This CDR3 spans 13 amino acids. In preparing bulk TCR libraries, previously described methods and listed TCR primers were used. Using its own MiXCR run on the PCR reads, TCRdb lists one record per CDR3 protein. This table has 400,000 to 600,000 distinct CDR3 sequences, about a fifth appearing once. General observations from the study: Over 98% of effector molecules, but under 1% in naive cells, were held by clones with more than 20 RNA copies.

Each library that profiled naive CD8 cells came from approximately 20,000 to 1,000,000 sorted cells with 10%, 30% or 50% RNA. A CD8+CD4-CCR7+CD45RA+ phenotype served as the sorting definition for naive CD8 T cells. The chain recombines TRBV4-3 with TRBJ2-7; D might be TRBD1 or TRBD2, each matching 5 bases. Sequenced: naive CD8+ T cells from blood, with Jurkat cell RNA spiked in. Subset: FACS-sorted CD8+CD4-CCR7+CD45RA+ naive T cells. The receptor was isolated from a human donor in good health. Some libraries in this study had Jurkat cell RNA spiked in. In DNA form, the CDR3 reads TGCGCCAGCAGCTCGGGACGGACCTACGAGCAGTACTTC. As protein: CASSSGRTYEQYF.